This T cell receptor (beta chain) came from a study of T cells expressing NK-cell markers. TCRdb reprocessed the 5' RACE reads and reports one entry per CDR3 protein, with no DNA. This sample contains around 110,000 distinct CDR3 sequences. CDR1 SGHTS and CDR2 YDEGEE come from the germline V gene. The length of the CDR3 is 15 residues. The chain recombines TRBV5-8 with TRBJ2-1; TCRdb names TRBD1, which stays unverified in the absence of DNA. The TCR sequence derives from a woman between 18 and 75 years old in good health. The sequencing input was blood T cells: a sorted CD56 or NKG2C T cell subset, CD4+ or CD8+ T cells, or bulk PBMC T cells (not recorded which). The CDR3 sequence: CASSLGGWGSNEQFF.